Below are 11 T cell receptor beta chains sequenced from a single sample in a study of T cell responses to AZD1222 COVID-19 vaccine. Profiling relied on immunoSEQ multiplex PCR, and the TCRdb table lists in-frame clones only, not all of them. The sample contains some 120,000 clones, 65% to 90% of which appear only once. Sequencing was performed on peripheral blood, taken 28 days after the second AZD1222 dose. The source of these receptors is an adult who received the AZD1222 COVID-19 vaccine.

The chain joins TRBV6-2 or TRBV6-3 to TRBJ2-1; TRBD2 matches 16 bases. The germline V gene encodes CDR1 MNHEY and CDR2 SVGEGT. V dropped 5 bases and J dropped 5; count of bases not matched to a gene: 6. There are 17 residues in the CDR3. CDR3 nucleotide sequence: TGTGCCAGCAGTCGTGGGACTAGCGGGGGGGGTGACAATGAGCAGTTCTTC. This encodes CASSRGTSGGGDNEQFF.

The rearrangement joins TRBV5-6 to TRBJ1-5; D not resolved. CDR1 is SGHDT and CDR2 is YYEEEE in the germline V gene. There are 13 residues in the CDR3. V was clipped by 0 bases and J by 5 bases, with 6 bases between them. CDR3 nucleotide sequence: TGTGCCAGCAGCTTGGAGCCAGATCAGCCCCAGCATTTT. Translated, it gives CASSLEPDQPQHF.

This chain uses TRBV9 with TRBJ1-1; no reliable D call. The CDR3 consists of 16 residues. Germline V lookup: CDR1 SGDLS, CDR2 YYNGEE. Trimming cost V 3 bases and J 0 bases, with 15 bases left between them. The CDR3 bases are TGTGCCAGCAGCGAGACTCTGGGCAGCCTGAACACTGAAGCTTTCTTT. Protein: CASSETLGSLNTEAFF.

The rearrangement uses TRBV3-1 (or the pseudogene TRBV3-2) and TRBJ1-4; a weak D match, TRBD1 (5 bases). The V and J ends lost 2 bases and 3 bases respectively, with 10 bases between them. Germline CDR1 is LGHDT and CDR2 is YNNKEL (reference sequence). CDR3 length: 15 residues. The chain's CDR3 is CASSQSRVPNEKLFF. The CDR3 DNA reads TGTGCCAGCAGCCAAAGCAGGGTCCCTAATGAAAAACTGTTTTTT.

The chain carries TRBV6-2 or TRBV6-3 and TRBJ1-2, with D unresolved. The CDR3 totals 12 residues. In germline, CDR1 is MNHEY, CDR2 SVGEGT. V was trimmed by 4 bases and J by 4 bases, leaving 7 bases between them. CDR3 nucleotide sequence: TGTGCCAGCAGTTGGAAGTCCTATGGCTACACCTTC. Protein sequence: CASSWKSYGYTF.

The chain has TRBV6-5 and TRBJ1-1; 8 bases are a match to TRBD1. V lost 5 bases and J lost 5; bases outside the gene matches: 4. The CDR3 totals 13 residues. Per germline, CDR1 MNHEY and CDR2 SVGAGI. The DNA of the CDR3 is TGTGCCAGCAGTACCAGGGGGCGGACTGAAGCTTTCTTT. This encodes CASSTRGRTEAFF.

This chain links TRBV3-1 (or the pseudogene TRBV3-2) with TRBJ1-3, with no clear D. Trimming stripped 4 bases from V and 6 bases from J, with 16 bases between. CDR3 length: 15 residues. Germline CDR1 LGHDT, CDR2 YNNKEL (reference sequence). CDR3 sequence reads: CASSPSPDTENTIYF. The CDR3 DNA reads TGTGCCAGCAGCCCCTCTCCCGACACGGAAAACACCATATATTTT.

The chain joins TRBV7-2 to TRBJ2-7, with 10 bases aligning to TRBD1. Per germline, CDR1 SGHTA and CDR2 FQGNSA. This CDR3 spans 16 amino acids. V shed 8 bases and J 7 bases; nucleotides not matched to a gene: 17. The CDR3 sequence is CASRKGSWDRGPEQYF. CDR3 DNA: TGTGCCAGCCGGAAGGGGTCCTGGGACAGGGGCCCGGAGCAGTACTTC.

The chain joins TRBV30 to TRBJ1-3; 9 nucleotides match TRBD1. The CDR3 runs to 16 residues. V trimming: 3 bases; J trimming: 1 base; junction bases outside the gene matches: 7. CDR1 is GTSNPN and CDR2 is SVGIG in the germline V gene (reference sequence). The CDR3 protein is CAWRFGTGTSGNTIYF. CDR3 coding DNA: TGTGCCTGGAGGTTCGGGACAGGGACTTCTGGAAACACCATATATTTT.

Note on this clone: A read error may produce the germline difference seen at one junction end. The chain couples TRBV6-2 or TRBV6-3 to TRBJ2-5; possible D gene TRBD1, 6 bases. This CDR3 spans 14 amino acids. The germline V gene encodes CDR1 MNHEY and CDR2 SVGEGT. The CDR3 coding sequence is TGTGCCAGCAGTCACTCTGGGGGCGGCGAGACCCAGTACTTC. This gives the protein CASSHSGGGETQYF.

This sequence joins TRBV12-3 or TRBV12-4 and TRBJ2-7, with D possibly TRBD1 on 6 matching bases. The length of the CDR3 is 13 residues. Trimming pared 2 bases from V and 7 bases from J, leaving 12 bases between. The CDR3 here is CASSLRETGEQYF. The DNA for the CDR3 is TGTGCCAGCAGTTTAAGGGAAACAGGGGAGCAGTACTTC.